The 11 T cell receptor beta chains given below trace back to one sample, sequenced in a study of memory CD4+ T cells and cytomegalovirus serostatus. The sort gate was single viable CD3+CD4+CD8-CD45RO+ cells for memory CD4+ T cells. Using immunoSEQ multiplex PCR, the repertoire was profiled, and TCRdb retains in-frame clones only, with some absent. The data contain some 58,000 clones, approximately 77% of them singletons. Source material: memory CD4+ T cells from blood. The receptors here all came from an adult in good health and CMV-seronegative.

About this clone itself: Distinct nucleotide sequences in the sample also encode this CDR3. The chain has TRBV11-3 and TRBJ2-5; no clear D gene. V dropped 0 bases and J dropped 3 bases, with 5 bases sitting between them. The CDR3 runs to 13 residues. The germline gives CDR1 SGHNT, CDR2 YENEEA. The CDR3 sequence is CASSLDREETQYF. DNA for the CDR3: TGTGCCAGCAGCTTAGACAGAGAAGAGACCCAGTACTTC.

A few counts support this clone. This chain joins TRBV6-5 and TRBJ1-1, with 11 bases that match TRBD1. Per germline, CDR1 MNHEY and CDR2 SVGAGI. The length of the CDR3 is 16 residues. Unmatched junction bases numbered 8, after V lost 2 bases and J lost 6 bases. This CDR3 is CASSYPGQGAGSEAFF. The DNA for the CDR3 is TGTGCCAGCAGTTACCCCGGACAGGGGGCGGGATCTGAAGCTTTCTTT.

The rearrangement joins TRBV7-9 to TRBJ1-5; D gene unclear. V lost 1 base to trimming and J lost 2 bases, with 15 bases between them. The CDR3 sequence is 17 residues long. Germline-derived CDR1 and CDR2 are SEHNR and FQNEAQ (reference sequence). For the CDR3, the DNA is TGTGCCAGCAGCTTAGAGGAGCAGGAACTAGGCAATCAGCCCCAGCATTTT. This sequence encodes CASSLEEQELGNQPQHF.

CDR3 bases: TGCGCCAGCAGCTTAGGAGGGGCGAATAAGGGGCAGGATGGCTACACCTTC. Its protein product is CASSLGGANKGQDGYTF. V and J are TRBV5-1 and TRBJ1-2; tentatively, D is TRBD1 (5 bases). V was clipped by 2 bases and J by 6 bases, with 23 bases between them. The CDR3 has 17 residues. Germline CDR1 SGHRS, CDR2 YFSETQ.

The count of this clone is one. This sequence joins TRBV9 and TRBJ2-3; D is ambiguous. The CDR3 is made up of 13 amino acids. Germline lookup yields CDR1 SGDLS and CDR2 YYNGEE. V shed 0 bases and J shed 3 bases, with 5 bases lying between them. CDR3 DNA sequence: TGTGCCAGCAGCGTAGTGAGTACAGATACGCAGTATTTT. Amino acids: CASSVVSTDTQYF. Full variable domain (rest looked up from reference TRBV9 and TRBJ2-3): DSGVTQTPKHLITATGQRVTLRCSPRSGDLSVYWYQQSLDQGLQFLIQYYNGEERAKGNILERFSAQQFPDLHSELNLSSLELGDSALYFCASSVVSTDTQYFGPGTRLTVL.

V is TRBV5-1 and J is TRBJ1-1; 7 bases are shared with TRBD1. This CDR3 is 14 amino acids long. The germline CDR1 and CDR2 sequences are SGHRS and YFSETQ. Trimming cost V 4 bases and J 1 base; bases outside gene matches: 4. The CDR3 loop is CASSSRTGNTEAFF. DNA for the CDR3: TGCGCCAGCAGCAGCAGGACAGGGAACACTGAAGCTTTCTTT.

The chain uses TRBV7-9 and TRBJ2-3; no clear D. The CDR3 runs to 14 residues. The germline V and J ends were trimmed by 5 bases and 0 bases, with 9 bases remaining between them. Germline lookup yields CDR1 SEHNR and CDR2 FQNEAQ (reference sequence). Written as DNA, the CDR3 is TGTGCCAGCAGCCCAAGTAGCAGCACAGATACGCAGTATTTT. It codes for CASSPSSSTDTQYF.

This clone was recorded once. V usage is TRBV29-1 and J usage is TRBJ2-4, with D possibly matching TRBD1 (5 bases). Germline CDR1 is SQVTM and CDR2 is ANQGSEA. V lost 7 bases and J 2 bases, leaving 9 bases between the germline ends. This CDR3 comprises 12 residues. The CDR3 loop reads CSARVTKNIQYF. The DNA for the CDR3 is TGCAGCGCCAGGGTAACCAAAAACATTCAGTACTTC.

The V call is TRBV11-2, the J call TRBJ2-7, with D possibly matching TRBD1 (6 bases). Trimming shortened V by 5 bases and J by 1 base, and 18 bases separated the two germline ends. The CDR3 length is 16 residues. CDR1 is SGHAT, CDR2 FQNNGV, per germline. This chain's CDR3 is CASSQVGGTQSYEQYF. In DNA, the CDR3 is TGTGCCAGCAGCCAAGTAGGTGGGACACAATCCTACGAGCAGTACTTC.

This clone was recorded a few times. This sequence joins TRBV2 and TRBJ1-4; 7 bases agree with TRBD1. V lost 8 bases to trimming and J lost 0 bases; unmatched junction nucleotides: 6. This CDR3 has 15 amino acids. In germline, CDR1 is SNHLY, CDR2 FYNNEI. The CDR3 loop is CASLGQWATNEKLFF. CDR3 DNA: TGTGCCAGCCTGGGACAGTGGGCAACTAATGAAAAACTGTTTTTT.

The chain recombines TRBV30 with TRBJ1-2; D gene uncertain. With 0 bases removed from V and 6 bases from J, the gap between germline ends came to 23 bases. Germline V gene lookup returns CDR1 GTSNPN and CDR2 SVGIG (reference sequence). This CDR3 is built from 17 residues. CDR3 sequence (DNA): TGTGCCTGGAGTGTATCAAACCAGGCCCGAGTGGCGCATGGCTACACCTTC. It encodes CAWSVSNQARVAHGYTF.